This record concerns one T cell receptor beta chain sequence. The CDR3 covers 13 residues. The germline gives CDR1 LNHDA, CDR2 SQIVND (reference sequence). The V end lost 4 bases, the J end lost 4 bases, and 8 bases lay between the germline ends. This record comes from a study of blood T cell repertoires in COVID-19. Whole-study context: Acute-phase and convalescent COVID-19 samples originated in the United States, Italy and Spain. The cDNA or gDNA used as material had been derived from T cells, B-cell-depleted T cells, or PBMCs.

Original analysis: Estimation of nucleated cell counts relied on the amplification of reference gene primers. Method: immunoSEQ multiplex PCR; TCRdb's copy keeps in-frame clones and lacks some. For V, J and clone size, that table is used; D and trimming come from the DNA. This sample has tens of thousands of clones, with more than 80% found just once. The sequencing input was peripheral blood. This clonotype was sampled from a man in his sixties with acute or convalescent COVID-19. V is TRBV19 and J is TRBJ1-5; the D gene is possibly TRBD1 (6 bases). This CDR3 reads CASSTGTNQPQHF. The CDR3, as DNA: TGTGCCAGTAGTACGGGGACAAATCAGCCCCAGCATTTT.